This TCR beta chain originates from a study of quantifying T cell responses using KT2 cells. Study at large: Reverse transcription used primers in the TCR alpha and beta constant regions. Study-wide points: KT2 clone alpha and beta sequence counts scaled linearly with input KT2 cell number.

Unfractionated PBMC were spiked with known numbers of KT2 clone cells. Different KT2-to-PBMC ratios were created with a constant PBMC count. Each cDNA got a UMI-containing oligo ligated at its 3' end. The first PCR ran roughly 4 cycles with an equimolar RC1.1 and RC1.2 beta primer mix. TCR alpha and beta chains were handled separately starting at the second PCR. MiXCR was run by TCRdb on the UMI-ligation and nested PCR reads, yielding one entry per CDR3 protein. The data hold 45,000 to 65,000 distinct CDR3 sequences, with roughly an eighth observed a single time. With regard to this clonotype: What it recognizes is unknown.

V lost 0 bases to trimming and J lost 3 bases, with 12 bases between them. The CDR3 runs to 15 residues. Per the germline V gene, CDR1 is DFQATT and CDR2 is SNEGSKA (reference sequence). The TCR sequence derives from a human donor. The chain carries TRBV20-1 and TRBJ1-5; no definite D call. The sample consisted of PBMCs spiked with cells of the T cell clone KT2. DNA for the CDR3: TGCAGTGCTAGAGATCTTGGGCAGACCAATCAGCCCCAGCATTTT. Protein sequence: CSARDLGQTNQPQHF.